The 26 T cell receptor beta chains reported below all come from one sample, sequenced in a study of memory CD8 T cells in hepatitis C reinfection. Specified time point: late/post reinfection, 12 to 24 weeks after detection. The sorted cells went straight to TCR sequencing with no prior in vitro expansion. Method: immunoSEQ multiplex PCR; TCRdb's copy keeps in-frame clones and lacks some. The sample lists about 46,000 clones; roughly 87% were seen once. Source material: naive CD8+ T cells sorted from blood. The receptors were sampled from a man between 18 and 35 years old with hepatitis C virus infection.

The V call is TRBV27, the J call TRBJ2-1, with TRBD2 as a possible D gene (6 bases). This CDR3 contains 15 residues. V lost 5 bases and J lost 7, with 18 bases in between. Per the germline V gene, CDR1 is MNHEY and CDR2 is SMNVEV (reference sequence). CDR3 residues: CASSRVGGGANEQFF. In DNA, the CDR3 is TGTGCCAGCAGTCGGGTGGGGGGAGGAGCGAATGAGCAGTTCTTC.

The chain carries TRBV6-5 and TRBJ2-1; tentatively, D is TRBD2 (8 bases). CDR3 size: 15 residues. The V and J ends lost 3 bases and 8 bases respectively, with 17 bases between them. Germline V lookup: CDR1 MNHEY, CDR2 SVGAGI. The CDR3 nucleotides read TGTGCCAGCAGTTATAGCGGGACAGACTTGTATGAGCAGTTCTTC. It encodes CASSYSGTDLYEQFF.

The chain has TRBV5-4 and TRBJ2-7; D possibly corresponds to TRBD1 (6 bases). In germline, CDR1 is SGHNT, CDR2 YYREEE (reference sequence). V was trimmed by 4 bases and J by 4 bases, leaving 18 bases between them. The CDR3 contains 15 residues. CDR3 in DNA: TGTGCCAGCAGCCTGGGACACCAGTTATTTTACGAGCAGTACTTC. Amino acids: CASSLGHQLFYEQYF.

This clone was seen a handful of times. The DNA of the CDR3 is TGCGCCAGCAGTGTCGAGACATTGAACACTGAAGCTTTCTTT. It encodes CASSVETLNTEAFF. This rearrangement joins TRBV10-1 to TRBJ1-1; no clear D. The CDR3 spans 14 residues. From germline, CDR1 is WNHNN and CDR2 SYGVQD (reference sequence). The V and J ends lost 4 bases and 0 bases respectively, with 9 bases between them.

CDR3 bases: TGTGCCAGCAGTTTTTCAGGGGGTGAGACCCAGTACTTC. This sequence encodes CASSFSGGETQYF. The rearrangement links TRBV27 to TRBJ2-5; TRBD1 aligns across 7 bases. Unmatched junction bases numbered 3, after V lost 3 bases and J lost 5 bases. This CDR3 is built from 13 residues. Looked up from germline, CDR1 is MNHEY and CDR2 is SMNVEV (reference sequence).

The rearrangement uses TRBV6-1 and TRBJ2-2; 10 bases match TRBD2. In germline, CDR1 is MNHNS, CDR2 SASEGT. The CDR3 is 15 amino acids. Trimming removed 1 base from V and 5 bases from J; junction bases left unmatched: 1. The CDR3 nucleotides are TGTGCCAGCAGTGAAGAAGCGGGGGGGACCGGGGAGCTGTTTTTT. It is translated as CASSEEAGGTGELFF.

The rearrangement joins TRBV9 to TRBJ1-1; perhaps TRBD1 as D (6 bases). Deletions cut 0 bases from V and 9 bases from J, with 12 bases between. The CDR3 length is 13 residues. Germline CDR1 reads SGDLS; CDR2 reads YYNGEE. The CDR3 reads CASSVAGGAKAFF. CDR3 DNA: TGTGCCAGCAGCGTAGCCGGGGGGGCTAAAGCTTTCTTT.

This chain's CDR3 is CASRVSAGGTEQYF. Here the CDR3 DNA reads TGTGCCAGCAGAGTATCCGCGGGAGGAACCGAGCAGTACTTC. The chain joins TRBV28 to TRBJ2-7; TRBD2 agrees at 8 bases. The CDR3 runs to 14 residues. Germline CDR1 and CDR2: MDHEN and SYDVKM. The V and J ends lost 6 bases and 6 bases, in that order; junction bases with no gene match: 10.

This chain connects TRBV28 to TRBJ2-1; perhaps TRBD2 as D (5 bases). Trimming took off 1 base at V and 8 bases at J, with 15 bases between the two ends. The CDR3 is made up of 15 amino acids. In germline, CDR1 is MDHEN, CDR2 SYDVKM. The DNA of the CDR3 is TGTGCCAGCAGTTTATCGTTCGGGCTCGGGGATGAGCAGTTCTTC. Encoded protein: CASSLSFGLGDEQFF.

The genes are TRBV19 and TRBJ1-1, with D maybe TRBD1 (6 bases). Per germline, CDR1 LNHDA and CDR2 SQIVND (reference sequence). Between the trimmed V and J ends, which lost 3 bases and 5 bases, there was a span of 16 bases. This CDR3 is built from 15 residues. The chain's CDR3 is CASSIGEGVRTEAFF. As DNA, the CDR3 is TGTGCCAGTAGTATCGGGGAGGGGGTTAGAACTGAAGCTTTCTTT.

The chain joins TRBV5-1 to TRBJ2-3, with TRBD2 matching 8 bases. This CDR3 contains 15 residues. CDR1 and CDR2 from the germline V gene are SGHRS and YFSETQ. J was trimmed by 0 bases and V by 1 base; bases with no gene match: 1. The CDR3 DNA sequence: TGCGCCAGCAGCTTGACTAGCGGTAGCACAGATACGCAGTATTTT. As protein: CASSLTSGSTDTQYF.

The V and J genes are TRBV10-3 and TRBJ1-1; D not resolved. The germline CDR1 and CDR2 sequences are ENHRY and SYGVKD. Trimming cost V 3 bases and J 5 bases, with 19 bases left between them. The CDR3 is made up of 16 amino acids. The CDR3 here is CAISELGGGMETEAFF. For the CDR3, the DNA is TGTGCCATCAGTGAACTTGGAGGAGGGATGGAAACTGAAGCTTTCTTT.

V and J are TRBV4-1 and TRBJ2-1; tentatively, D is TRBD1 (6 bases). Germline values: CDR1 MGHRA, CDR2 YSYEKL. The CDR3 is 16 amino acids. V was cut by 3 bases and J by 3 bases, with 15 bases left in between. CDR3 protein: CASSQQGMGIYNEQFF. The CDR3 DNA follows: TGCGCCAGCAGCCAGCAGGGGATGGGAATCTACAATGAGCAGTTCTTC.

The CDR3 nucleotides are TGCGCCAGCAGCTTGGAACAGGGTCCCCCACATGAGCAGTTCTTC. This sequence encodes CASSLEQGPPHEQFF. The chain employs TRBV5-1 and TRBJ2-1; D possibly corresponds to TRBD1 (6 bases). Germline V gene sequence: CDR1 SGHRS, CDR2 YFSETQ. The germline V and J ends were trimmed by 0 bases and 8 bases, with 15 bases remaining between them. The length of the CDR3 is 15 residues.

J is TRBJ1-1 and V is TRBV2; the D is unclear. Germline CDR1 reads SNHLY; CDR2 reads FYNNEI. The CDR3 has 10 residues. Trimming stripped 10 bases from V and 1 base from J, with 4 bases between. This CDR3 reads CATGNTEAFF. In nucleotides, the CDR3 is TGTGCCACAGGGAACACTGAAGCTTTCTTT.

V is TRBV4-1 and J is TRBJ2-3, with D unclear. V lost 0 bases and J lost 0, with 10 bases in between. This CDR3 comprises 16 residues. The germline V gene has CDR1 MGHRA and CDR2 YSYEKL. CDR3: CASSQETSPSTDTQYF. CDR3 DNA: TGCGCCAGCAGCCAAGAGACTTCCCCTAGCACAGATACGCAGTATTTT.

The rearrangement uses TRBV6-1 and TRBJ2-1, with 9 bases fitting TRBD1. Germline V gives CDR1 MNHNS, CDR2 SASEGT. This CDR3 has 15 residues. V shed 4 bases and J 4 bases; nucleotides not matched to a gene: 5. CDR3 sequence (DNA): TGTGCCAGCAGTGCCCGGGACAGGGAGTACAATGAGCAGTTCTTC. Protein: CASSARDREYNEQFF.

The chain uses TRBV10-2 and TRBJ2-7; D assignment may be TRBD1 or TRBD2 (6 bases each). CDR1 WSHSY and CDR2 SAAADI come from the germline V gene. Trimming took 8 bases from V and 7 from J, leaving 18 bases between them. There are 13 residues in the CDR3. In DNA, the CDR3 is TGCGCCAGCGGGTCTGGAGGGGGGCGGGAGCAGTACGTC. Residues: CASGSGGGREQYV.

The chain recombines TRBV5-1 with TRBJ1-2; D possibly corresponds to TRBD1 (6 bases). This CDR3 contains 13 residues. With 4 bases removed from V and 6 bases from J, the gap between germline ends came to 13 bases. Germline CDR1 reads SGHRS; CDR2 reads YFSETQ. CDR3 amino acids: CASSPTGTHGYTF. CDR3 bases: TGCGCCAGCAGCCCCACAGGGACCCATGGCTACACCTTC.

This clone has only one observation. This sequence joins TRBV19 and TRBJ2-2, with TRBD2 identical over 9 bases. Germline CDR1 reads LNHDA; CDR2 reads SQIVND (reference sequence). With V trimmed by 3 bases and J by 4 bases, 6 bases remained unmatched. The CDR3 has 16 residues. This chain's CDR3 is CASSIWSGRSTGELFF. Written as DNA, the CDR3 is TGTGCCAGTAGTATCTGGAGCGGGAGGAGCACCGGGGAGCTGTTTTTT.

The CDR3 protein is CASSFNDQQAYEQYF. CDR3 bases: TGTGCCAGCAGTTTTAACGACCAGCAGGCCTACGAGCAGTACTTC. The chain recombines TRBV27 with TRBJ2-7; D remains unclear. V lost 3 bases and J lost 2, with 14 bases in between. Germline lookup yields CDR1 MNHEY and CDR2 SMNVEV (reference sequence). This CDR3 has 15 amino acids.

CDR3 protein: CASTQGLAGTDTQYF. The CDR3 nucleotides are TGTGCCAGCACCCAGGGGCTAGCGGGCACAGATACGCAGTATTTT. The V call is TRBV28, the J call TRBJ2-3, with TRBD2 as a possible D gene (7 bases). The CDR3 length is 15 residues. Trimming shortened V by 7 bases and J by 1 base, and 15 bases separated the two germline ends. CDR1 is MDHEN, CDR2 SYDVKM, per germline.

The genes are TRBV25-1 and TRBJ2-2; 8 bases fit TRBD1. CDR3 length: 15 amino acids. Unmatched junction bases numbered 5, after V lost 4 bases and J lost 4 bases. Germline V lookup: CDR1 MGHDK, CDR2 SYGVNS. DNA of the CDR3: TGTGCCAGCAGTGCGGGACAGGTGGGCACCGGGGAGCTGTTTTTT. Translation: CASSAGQVGTGELFF.

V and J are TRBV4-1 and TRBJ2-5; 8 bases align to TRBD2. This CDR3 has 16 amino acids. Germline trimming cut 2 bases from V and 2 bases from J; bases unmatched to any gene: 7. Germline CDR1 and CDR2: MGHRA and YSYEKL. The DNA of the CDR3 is TGCGCCAGCAGCCAATATCTACGCGGGGGGCAAGAGACCCAGTACTTC. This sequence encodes CASSQYLRGGQETQYF.

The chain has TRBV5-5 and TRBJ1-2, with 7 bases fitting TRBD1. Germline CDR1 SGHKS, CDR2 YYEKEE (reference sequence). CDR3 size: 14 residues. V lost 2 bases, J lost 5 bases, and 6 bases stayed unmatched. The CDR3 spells CASSFDRVEYGYTF. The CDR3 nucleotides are TGTGCCAGCAGCTTTGACAGGGTGGAGTATGGCTACACCTTC.

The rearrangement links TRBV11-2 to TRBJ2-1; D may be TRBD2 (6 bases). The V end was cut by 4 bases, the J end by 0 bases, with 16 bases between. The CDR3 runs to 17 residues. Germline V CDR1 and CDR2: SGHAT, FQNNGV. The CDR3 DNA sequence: TGTGCCAGCAGCTCAGGACTAATCGGACCCTCCTACAATGAGCAGTTCTTC. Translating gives CASSSGLIGPSYNEQFF.